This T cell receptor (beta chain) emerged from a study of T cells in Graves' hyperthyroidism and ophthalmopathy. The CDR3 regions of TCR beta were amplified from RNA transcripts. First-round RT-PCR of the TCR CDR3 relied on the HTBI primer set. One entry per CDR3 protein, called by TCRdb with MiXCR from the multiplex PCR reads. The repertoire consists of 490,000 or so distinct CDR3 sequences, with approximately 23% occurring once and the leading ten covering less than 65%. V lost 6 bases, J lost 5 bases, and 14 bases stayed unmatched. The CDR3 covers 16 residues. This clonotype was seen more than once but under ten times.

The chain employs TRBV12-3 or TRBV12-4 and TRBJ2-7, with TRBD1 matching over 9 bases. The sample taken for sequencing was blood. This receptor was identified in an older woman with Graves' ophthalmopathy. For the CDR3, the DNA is TGTGCCAGCAGCCCCTCCCCGGGACAGGGTAACAACGAGCAGTACTTC. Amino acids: CASSPSPGQGNNEQYF.